What follows describes a single TCR beta chain. These data originate in a study of blood T cell repertoires in COVID-19. As for the study in general: Acute-phase and convalescent COVID-19 samples originated in the United States, Italy and Spain.

Original processing notes: Reference gene primer amplification yielded estimated nucleated cell counts. TCRdb's table, derived via immunoSEQ multiplex PCR, lists solely in-frame clones and lacks some. For V, J and clone size, that table is used; D and trimming come from the DNA. The sample contains roughly 250,000 clones, roughly nine tenths of which appear only once. Seattle patients were enrolled while actively infected and followed longitudinally. Germline CDR1 and CDR2: SGHDT and YYEEEE. CDR3 length: 14 amino acids. Trimming shortened V by 5 bases and J by 2 bases, and 12 bases separated the two germline ends.

V is TRBV5-6 and J is TRBJ2-3; possibly TRBD1 for D (5 bases). Sequencing was carried out using peripheral blood. This clonotype was sampled from a woman in her 30s with COVID-19, enrolled during active disease. CDR3 residues: CASRARGNTDTQYF. Written as DNA, the CDR3 is TGTGCCAGCAGGGCTAGGGGAAACACAGATACGCAGTATTTT.